This T cell receptor (beta chain) came from a study of T-cell reconstitution after alpha-beta-depleted transplantation in children. The ends lost 6 bases at V and 7 bases at J; junction bases unmatched: 11. The germline CDR1 and CDR2 sequences are MNHEY and SVGAGI. The CDR3 extends over 14 amino acids. Unique molecular identifiers were incorporated into the prepared TCRbeta library. TCRdb reprocessed the PCR reads with MiXCR, giving one entry per CDR3 protein. The sample holds hundreds of thousands of distinct CDR3 sequences, about a tenth seen once. This clonotype was counted many times. No antigen is known for it. General study points: Recipient T cells and thymic progenitors that survived gave rise to the high TCRbeta diversity observed at day 60 in some patients. Reported findings indicate that, about two months after transplant, alpha-beta T cells came from several hundred expanded clones, which were derived from non-depleted graft cells. The main origin of T-cell counts and diversity one year after transplant was newly produced T cells.

This clonotype was sampled from a child younger than two with acute myeloid leukemia, due to receive a stem cell transplant. The sequences come from PBMCs, collected before TCRalphabeta/CD19-depleted stem cell transplant. This chain links TRBV6-5 with TRBJ1-1, with 7 positions matching TRBD1. The CDR3 loop reads CASSPGTVPLEAFF. Here the CDR3 DNA reads TGTGCCAGCAGCCCCGGGACAGTGCCTCTTGAAGCTTTCTTT.